This entry lists 5 T cell receptor beta chains sequenced from one sample in a study of cytomegalovirus exposure and HLA in healthy donors. Vbeta (60) and Jbeta (13) primers were used in the PCR. TCRdb keeps only in-frame clones here, not all; method: immunoSEQ multiplex PCR. The sample holds 120,000 or so clones, roughly 75% seen once. The sequencing input was PBMCs. These receptors all come from a woman aged 45-59 years in good health and CMV-seronegative.

The J gene is TRBJ2-6, the V gene TRBV27; the match to TRBD1 covers 10 bases. The V gene's germline CDR1 is MNHEY and CDR2 SMNVEV (reference sequence). With V trimmed by 2 bases and J by 4 bases, 5 bases remained unmatched. The CDR3 totals 17 residues. The CDR3 nucleotides are TGTGCCAGCAGTTTAAGGGGACAGGGGACCGGGGCCAACGTCCTGACTTTC. Its translation: CASSLRGQGTGANVLTF.

The chain employs TRBV19 and TRBJ2-2; 8 positions agree with TRBD2. J gave up 3 bases and V 7 bases, and 4 bases lay outside the gene matches. CDR3 size: 14 residues. Germline CDR1 reads LNHDA; CDR2 reads SQIVND (reference sequence). Here the CDR3 reads CASKAGVYTGELFF. The DNA for the CDR3 is TGTGCCAGTAAAGCGGGAGTATACACCGGGGAGCTGTTTTTT.

This chain connects TRBV21-1 to TRBJ1-5. TRBV21-1 is marked as a pseudogene. The CDR3 loop spans 14 amino acids. Written as DNA, the CDR3 is TGTGCCAGCAGCAATAAGCCCTGGAATCAGCCCCAGCATTTT. It translates to CASSNKPWNQPQHF.

This chain uses TRBV5-4 with TRBJ2-1; 12 bases are a match to TRBD2. This CDR3 is 20 amino acids long. V was clipped by 6 bases and J by 8 bases; unmatched bases: 24. Germline-derived CDR1 and CDR2 are SGHNT and YYREEE (reference sequence). CDR3 DNA sequence: TGTGCCAGCACCTTTAGCCTCCCCGGGCGGTCTAGCGGGAGGGTCGATGAGCAGTTCTTC. Its translation: CASTFSLPGRSSGRVDEQFF.

This rearrangement joins TRBV5-3 to TRBJ2-1; 7 bases line up with TRBD2. TRBV5-3 is classed as an ORF, of uncertain function. CDR3 size: 15 residues. Trimming cost V 5 bases and J 6 bases; bases outside gene matches: 11. The CDR3 region is CARSSGLELSNEQFF. The CDR3 DNA is TGTGCCAGAAGTTCTGGACTAGAGCTCTCCAATGAGCAGTTCTTC.